Described below is a single T cell receptor beta chain sequence and its context. Antigen: not known. Germline V gene sequence: CDR1 LNHDA, CDR2 SQIVND (reference sequence). Trimming left V 3 bases short and J 0 bases short, with 9 bases between. The CDR3 has 15 amino acids. This sample stems from a study of a mutant IDH1 vaccine in newly diagnosed glioma. At the level of the study: Males made up about 60% and females about 40% of treated patients, whose mean age was about 41 years. Patients were pretreated with radiotherapy, temozolomide, or both, mostly both.

Time point of the sample: week 47, end of study. One vaccine dose held 300 ug of mutant IDH1 20-mer peptide and came with topical imiquimod. Donors harbored newly found WHO grade 3 or 4 IDH1-mutant, ATRX-lost astrocytomas. Using immunoSEQ multiplex PCR, the repertoire was profiled, and TCRdb retains in-frame clones only, with some absent. The sample has approximately 60,000 clones; roughly four fifths are singletons. V and J are TRBV19 and TRBJ1-5; D uncertain. Sequenced here: PBMCs, sampled from a glioma patient whose treatment included an IDH1 peptide vaccine. The TCR was taken from a woman aged 45-60 years with glioma. CDR3 region: CASSMSPYSNQPQHF. The CDR3 region has the DNA TGTGCCAGTAGTATGTCACCATATAGCAATCAGCCCCAGCATTTT.